This T cell receptor beta chain was obtained from a study of cytomegalovirus exposure and HLA in healthy donors. Study observations and caveats: Prediction of most subjects' HLA-A and HLA-B alleles by TCR beta sequences was reportedly accurate. Earlier analysis looked at TCR beta V segments, and most were productive about 90% or about 30% of the time.

Researchers ran the PCR with 60 Vbeta and 13 Jbeta primers. TCRdb's table, derived via immunoSEQ multiplex PCR, lists solely in-frame clones and lacks some. The table includes approximately 120,000 clones, 81% detected once. Losses at the gene ends were 2 bases for V and 5 bases for J; bases not matched to a gene: 11. Germline CDR1 is LGHNA and CDR2 is YSLEER. The CDR3 extends over 17 amino acids. To note about this clone: Its specificity is unknown.

The sample comprised PBMCs. This chain joins TRBV4-3 and TRBJ2-4; TRBD1 aligns across 8 bases. The receptor was derived from a woman aged 30 to 39 in good health and CMV-seronegative. This chain's CDR3 is CASSQNGAGGLQNIQYF. The CDR3, as DNA: TGCGCCAGCAGCCAAAACGGGGCAGGGGGCTTGCAAAACATTCAGTACTTC.